A single sample gave rise to the 8 T cell receptor beta chains below, sequenced in a study of persistence of HIV-infected CD4 T cells. Overlapping HIV-1 Gag 15-mer peptides at 1 ug per peptide per mL were used. Memory cells lacking CD40L and CD69 with high CD45RO were sorted. The libraries were made with immunoSEQ version 4 in survey mode. TCRdb's copy holds only in-frame clones and misses some; the assay was immunoSEQ multiplex PCR. Among about 40,000 clones listed, 70% to 80% were seen once. These receptors' targets are unknown. The source material was CD4+ T cells sorted from PBMCs after approximately 19-hour stimulation, sampled from a patient who received antiretroviral therapy. These receptors were taken from an adult man with HIV who was CMV-seropositive.

This sequence joins TRBV10-3 and TRBJ1-4, with a weak D call TRBD1 (6 bases). The V end lost 0 bases, the J end lost 5 bases, and 10 bases lay between the germline ends. Germline V gene data show CDR1 as ENHRY and CDR2 as SYGVKD. The CDR3 covers 15 residues. CDR3 sequence (DNA): TGTGCCATCAGTGAGTCGGACAGAGTAAATGAAAAACTGTTTTTT. It encodes CAISESDRVNEKLFF.

In the case of this clone: Relative to the germline gene, one junction end is altered; a read error may explain this. This chain links TRBV19 with TRBJ2-1, with D unclear. Germline V gene lookup returns CDR1 LNHDA and CDR2 SQIVND (reference sequence). CDR3 length equals 11 residues. CDR3 nucleotides: TGTGCCAGTAGCTCCAACAATGAGCAGTTCTTC. Its protein is CASSSNNEQFF.

The rearrangement uses TRBV3-1 (or the pseudogene TRBV3-2) and TRBJ1-1, with a tentative D call TRBD1 (6 bases). The CDR3 runs 12 residues. Germline CDR1 is LGHDT and CDR2 is YNNKEL (reference sequence). Trimming pared 1 base from V and 7 bases from J, leaving 7 bases between. In DNA, the CDR3 is TGTGCCAGCAGCCAAGTACAGGGTGAAGCTTTCTTT. Amino acid sequence: CASSQVQGEAFF.

The chain carries TRBV3-1 (or the pseudogene TRBV3-2) and TRBJ1-2; a weak D match, TRBD1 (6 bases). V lost 4 bases and J 6 bases, leaving 12 bases between the germline ends. The CDR3 is made up of 13 amino acids. CDR1 and CDR2 (germline): LGHDT, YNNKEL (reference sequence). CDR3 nucleotides: TGTGCCAGCAGCCCACAGGGAGGAGATGGCTACACCTTC. Translating gives CASSPQGGDGYTF.

The chain carries TRBV2 and TRBJ2-3; D call uncertain. The CDR3 contains 12 residues. Germline V gene data show CDR1 as SNHLY and CDR2 as FYNNEI. The germline V and J ends were trimmed by 2 bases and 6 bases, with 6 bases remaining between them. CDR3 loop: CASSERWDTQYF. The CDR3 bases are TGTGCCAGCAGTGAAAGATGGGATACGCAGTATTTT.

This chain connects TRBV5-1 to TRBJ1-2, with D possibly TRBD1 on 6 matching bases. The V and J ends lost 0 bases and 7 bases respectively, with 13 bases between them. The CDR3 is 14 amino acids. The V gene's germline CDR1 is SGHRS and CDR2 YFSETQ. The CDR3 nucleotides are TGCGCCAGCAGCTTGGATCCGGGGGCCGGTGGCTACACCTTC. Its translation is CASSLDPGAGGYTF.

J is TRBJ2-4 and V is TRBV2; TRBD2 matches at 8 bases. Per germline, CDR1 SNHLY and CDR2 FYNNEI. The CDR3 is 14 amino acids. The V gene end was trimmed by 2 bases and the J gene end by 7 bases; junction bases not matched to a gene: 4. The CDR3 DNA follows: TGTGCCAGCAGTGAAAGTGGCGGGAGGAACATTCAGTACTTC. As protein: CASSESGGRNIQYF.

The J gene is TRBJ1-1, the V gene TRBV6-1; TRBD1 aligns across 9 bases. The CDR3 spans 16 residues. The V segment lost 4 bases and the J segment 0 bases; nucleotides outside the gene matches: 6. CDR1 MNHNS and CDR2 SASEGT come from the germline V gene. In DNA, the CDR3 is TGTGCCAGCAGTGGGGTGGACAGGGGTCTGAACACTGAAGCTTTCTTT. It translates to CASSGVDRGLNTEAFF.